These T cell receptor beta chains were read from a single sample in a study of blood T cell repertoires in COVID-19. Here immunoSEQ multiplex PCR was the method, and the copy in TCRdb shows in-frame clones only, minus some. The sample records 90,000 to 120,000 clones, 84% being singletons. The sample consisted of peripheral blood. All receptors derive from a human donor in a cohort sampled during active COVID-19. Each CDR3 is given with its conserved first and last residue. The D gene is left open where the match is weak.

v_call	j_call	d_call	cdr3_length	cdr3_nt	cdr3_aa
TRBV9	TRBJ1-2	.	15	TGTGCCAGCAGCGGGTCTGGCAACGCTTTGGATGGCTACACCTTC	CASSGSGNALDGYTF
TRBV20-1	TRBJ2-6	.	12	TGCAGTGCTACTGAGGCGGCCAACGTCCTGACTTTC	CSATEAANVLTF
TRBV2	TRBJ1-1	TRBD1	13	TGTGCCAGCAGGGGACAGGGCAACACTGAAGCTTTCTTT	CASRGQGNTEAFF
TRBV5-4	TRBJ2-2	TRBD2	16	TGTGCCAGCAGCCGTGGCGGGAGGGCGGGCACCGGGGAGCTGTTTTTT	CASSRGGRAGTGELFF
TRBV29-1	TRBJ1-2	TRBD1	12	TGCAGCGTAGGGACAGCTAACTATGGCTACACCTTC	CSVGTANYGYTF
TRBV11-2	TRBJ1-1	.	14	TGTGCCAGCAGCTTATGGGGGCTGAACACTGAAGCTTTCTTT	CASSLWGLNTEAFF
TRBV4-3	TRBJ1-2	.	16	TGCGCCAGCAGCCAAGCGGCGGGGGCACTCGGCTATGGCTACACCTTC	CASSQAAGALGYGYTF
TRBV24-1	TRBJ2-1	TRBD2	16	TGTGCCACCAGTGATCCGGGACTAGCGGAGTACAATGAGCAGTTCTTC	CATSDPGLAEYNEQFF
TRBV24-1	TRBJ2-3	.	12	TGTGCCACCAGTGACGACAGGGATACGCAGTATTTT	CATSDDRDTQYF
TRBV9	TRBJ2-1	.	17	TGTGCCAGCAGCCCCGAAGTTTGGGCCACACCCTACAATGAGCAGTTCTTC	CASSPEVWATPYNEQFF
TRBV7-2	TRBJ2-2	.	15	TGTGCCAGCAGCAGACCGACAGCGAACACCGGGGAGCTGTTTTTT	CASSRPTANTGELFF
TRBV5-5	TRBJ2-7	.	14	TGTGCCAGCAGCTTGTCAGGACAATCCTACGAGCAGTACTTC	CASSLSGQSYEQYF
TRBV28	TRBJ1-5	.	14	TGTGCCAGCAGTTTACATTCAGGGGATTCGCCCCAGCATTTT	CASSLHSGDSPQHF